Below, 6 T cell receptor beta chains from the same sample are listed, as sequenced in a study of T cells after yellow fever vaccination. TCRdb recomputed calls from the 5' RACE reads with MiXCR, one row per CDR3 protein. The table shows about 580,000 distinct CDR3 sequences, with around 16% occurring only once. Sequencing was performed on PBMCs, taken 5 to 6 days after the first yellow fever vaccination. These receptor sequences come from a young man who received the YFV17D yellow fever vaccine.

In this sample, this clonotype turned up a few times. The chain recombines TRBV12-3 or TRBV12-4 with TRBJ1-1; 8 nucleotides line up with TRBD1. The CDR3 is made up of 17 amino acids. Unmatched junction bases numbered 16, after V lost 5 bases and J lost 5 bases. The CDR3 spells CASSPPGQGISGTEAFF. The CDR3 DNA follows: TGTGCCAGCAGTCCTCCCGGACAGGGCATATCGGGTACTGAAGCTTTCTTT.

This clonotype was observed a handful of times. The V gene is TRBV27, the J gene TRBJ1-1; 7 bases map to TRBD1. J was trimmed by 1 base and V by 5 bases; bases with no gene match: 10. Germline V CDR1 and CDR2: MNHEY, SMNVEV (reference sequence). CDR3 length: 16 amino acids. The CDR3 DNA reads TGTGCCAGCAGTGCCCTTGGGGGACAGAAGAACACTGAAGCTTTCTTT. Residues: CASSALGGQKNTEAFF.

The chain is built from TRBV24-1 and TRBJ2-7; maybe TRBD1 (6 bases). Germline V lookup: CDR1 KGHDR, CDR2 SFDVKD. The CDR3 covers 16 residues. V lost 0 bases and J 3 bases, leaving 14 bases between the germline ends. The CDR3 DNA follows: TGTGCCACCAGTGATTTGCGCGACAGGCCCAACTACGAGCAGTACGTC. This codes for CATSDLRDRPNYEQYV.

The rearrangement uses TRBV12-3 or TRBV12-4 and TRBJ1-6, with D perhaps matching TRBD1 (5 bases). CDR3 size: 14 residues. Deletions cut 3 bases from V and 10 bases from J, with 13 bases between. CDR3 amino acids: CASSLGGSISPLHF. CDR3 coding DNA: TGTGCCAGCAGTTTGGGGGGTTCCATCTCACCCCTCCACTTT.

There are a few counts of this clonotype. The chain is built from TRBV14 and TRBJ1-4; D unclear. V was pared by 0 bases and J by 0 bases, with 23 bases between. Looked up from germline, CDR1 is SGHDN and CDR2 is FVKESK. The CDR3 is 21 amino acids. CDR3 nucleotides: TGTGCCAGCAGCCAAGACGTATTGTCACATCTCAAACGATCAACTAATGAAAAACTGTTTTTT. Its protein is CASSQDVLSHLKRSTNEKLFF.

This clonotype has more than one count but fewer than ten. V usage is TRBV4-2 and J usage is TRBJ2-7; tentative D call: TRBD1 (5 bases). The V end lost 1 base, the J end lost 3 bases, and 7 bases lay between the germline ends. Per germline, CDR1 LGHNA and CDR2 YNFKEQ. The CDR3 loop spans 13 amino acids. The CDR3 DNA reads TGTGCCAGCAGCCAAGGACAGAACTACGAGCAGTACTTC. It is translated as CASSQGQNYEQYF.